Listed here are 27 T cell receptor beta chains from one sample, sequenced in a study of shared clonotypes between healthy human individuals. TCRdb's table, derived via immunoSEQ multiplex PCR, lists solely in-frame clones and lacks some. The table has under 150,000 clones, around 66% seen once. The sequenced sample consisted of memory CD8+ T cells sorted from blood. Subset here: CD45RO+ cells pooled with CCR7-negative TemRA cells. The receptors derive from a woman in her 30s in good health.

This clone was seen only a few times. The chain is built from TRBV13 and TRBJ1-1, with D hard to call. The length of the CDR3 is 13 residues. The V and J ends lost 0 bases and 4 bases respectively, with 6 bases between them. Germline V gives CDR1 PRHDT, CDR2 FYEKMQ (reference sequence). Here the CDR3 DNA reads TGTGCCAGCAGCTTAGGGGCGGCCACTGAAGCTTTCTTT. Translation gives CASSLGAATEAFF.

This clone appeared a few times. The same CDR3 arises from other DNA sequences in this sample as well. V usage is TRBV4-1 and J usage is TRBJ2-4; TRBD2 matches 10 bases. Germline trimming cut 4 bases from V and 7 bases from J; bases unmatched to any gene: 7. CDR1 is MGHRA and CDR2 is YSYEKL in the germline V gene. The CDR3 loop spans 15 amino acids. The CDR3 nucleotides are TGCGCCAGCAGCCCCCCCGGACTAGCGGAGAACATTCAGTACTTC. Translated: CASSPPGLAENIQYF.

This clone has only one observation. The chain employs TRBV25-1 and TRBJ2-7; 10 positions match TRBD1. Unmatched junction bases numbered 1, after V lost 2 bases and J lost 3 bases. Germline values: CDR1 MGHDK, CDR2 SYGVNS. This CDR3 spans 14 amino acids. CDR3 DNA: TGTGCCAGCAGTGAAGGGACAGGGGACTACGAGCAGTACTTC. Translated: CASSEGTGDYEQYF.

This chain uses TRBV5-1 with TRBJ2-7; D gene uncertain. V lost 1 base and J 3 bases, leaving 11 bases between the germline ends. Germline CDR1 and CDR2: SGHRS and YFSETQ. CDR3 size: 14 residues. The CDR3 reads CASSLSGLHYEQYF. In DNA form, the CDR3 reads TGCGCCAGCAGCTTGTCGGGCCTACACTACGAGCAGTACTTC.

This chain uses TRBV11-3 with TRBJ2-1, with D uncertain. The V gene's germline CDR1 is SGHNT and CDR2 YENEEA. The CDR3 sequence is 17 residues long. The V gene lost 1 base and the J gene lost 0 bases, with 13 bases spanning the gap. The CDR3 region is CASSLGPQESSYNEQFF. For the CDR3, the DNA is TGTGCCAGCAGCTTAGGGCCTCAGGAGAGCTCCTACAATGAGCAGTTCTTC.

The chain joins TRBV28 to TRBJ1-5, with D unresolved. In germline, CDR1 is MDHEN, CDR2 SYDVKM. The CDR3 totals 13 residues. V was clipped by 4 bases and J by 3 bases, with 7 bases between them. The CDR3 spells CASSWDINQPQHF. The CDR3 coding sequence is TGTGCCAGCAGTTGGGATATCAATCAGCCCCAGCATTTT.

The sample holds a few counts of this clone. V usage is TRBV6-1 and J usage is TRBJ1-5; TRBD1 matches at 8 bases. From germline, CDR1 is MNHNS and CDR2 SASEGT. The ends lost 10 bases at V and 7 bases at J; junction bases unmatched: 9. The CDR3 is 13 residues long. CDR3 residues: CATQPGGWQPQHF. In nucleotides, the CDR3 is TGTGCCACTCAACCAGGGGGCTGGCAGCCCCAGCATTTT.

The CDR3 DNA follows: TGTGCCTGGAGTGTCGGTCATGGGGCGGAAGAGCAGTACTTC. This translates into CAWSVGHGAEEQYF. The rearrangement links TRBV30 to TRBJ2-7; TRBD1 might be the D (5 bases). The V gene's germline CDR1 is GTSNPN and CDR2 SVGIG (reference sequence). V dropped 0 bases and J dropped 7 bases, with 16 bases sitting between them. The CDR3 covers 14 residues.

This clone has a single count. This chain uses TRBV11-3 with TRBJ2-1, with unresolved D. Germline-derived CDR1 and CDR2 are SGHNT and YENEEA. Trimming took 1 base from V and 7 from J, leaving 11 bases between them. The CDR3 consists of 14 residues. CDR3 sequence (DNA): TGTGCCAGCAGCTTAGGTGGTTCTCTTAATGAGCAGTTCTTC. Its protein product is CASSLGGSLNEQFF.

In DNA, the CDR3 is TGTGCCAGCAGCTTATTGTCTAGCGAGGAAGAGACCCAGTACTTC. This sequence encodes CASSLLSSEEETQYF. The chain employs TRBV7-7 and TRBJ2-5; D perhaps matches TRBD2 (6 bases). V was cut by 2 bases and J by 3 bases, with 13 bases left in between. There are 15 residues in the CDR3. Germline V gene sequence: CDR1 SSHAT, CDR2 FNYEAQ (reference sequence).

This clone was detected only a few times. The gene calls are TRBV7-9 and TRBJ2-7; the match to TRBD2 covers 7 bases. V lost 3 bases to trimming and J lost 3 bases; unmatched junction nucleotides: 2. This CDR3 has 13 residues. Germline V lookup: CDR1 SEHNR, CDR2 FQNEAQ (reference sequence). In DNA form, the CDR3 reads TGTGCCAGCAGCTTCGGGGGGTTCTACGAGCAGTACTTC. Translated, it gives CASSFGGFYEQYF.

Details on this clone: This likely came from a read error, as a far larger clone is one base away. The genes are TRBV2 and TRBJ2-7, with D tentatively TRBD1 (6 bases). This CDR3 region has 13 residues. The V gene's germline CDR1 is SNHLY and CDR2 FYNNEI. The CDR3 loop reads CVSTRQDSYEQYF. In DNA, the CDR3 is TGTGTCAGCACAAGACAGGACTCCTACGAGCAGTACTTC.

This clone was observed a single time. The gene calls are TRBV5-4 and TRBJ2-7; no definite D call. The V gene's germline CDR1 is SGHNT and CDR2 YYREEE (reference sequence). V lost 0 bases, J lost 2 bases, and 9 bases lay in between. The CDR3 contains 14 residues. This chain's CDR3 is CASSLVGSTYEQYF. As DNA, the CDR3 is TGTGCCAGCAGCTTGGTGGGCAGCACCTACGAGCAGTACTTC.

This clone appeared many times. CDR3 sequence: CATTETGWQPQHF. In nucleotides, the CDR3 is TGTGCCACTACGGAGACAGGCTGGCAGCCCCAGCATTTT. The chain couples TRBV19 to TRBJ1-5, with TRBD1 as a possible D gene (6 bases). Trimming took 10 bases from V and 7 from J, leaving 17 bases between them. From germline, CDR1 is LNHDA and CDR2 SQIVND (reference sequence). The CDR3 runs 13 residues.

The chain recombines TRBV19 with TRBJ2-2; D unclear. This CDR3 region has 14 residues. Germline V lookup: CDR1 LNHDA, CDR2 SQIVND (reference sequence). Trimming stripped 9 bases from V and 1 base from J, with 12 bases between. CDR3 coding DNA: TGTGCCAGCCTCCCTTGGGGGAACACCGGGGAGCTGTTTTTT. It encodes CASLPWGNTGELFF.

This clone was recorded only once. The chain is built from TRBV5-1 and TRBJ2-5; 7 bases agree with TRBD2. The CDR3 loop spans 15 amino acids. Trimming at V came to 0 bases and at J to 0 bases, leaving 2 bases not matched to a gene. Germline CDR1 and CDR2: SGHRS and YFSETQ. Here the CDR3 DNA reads TGCGCCAGCAGCTTGGTCGGGGGGTACCAAGAGACCCAGTACTTC. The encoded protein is CASSLVGGYQETQYF.

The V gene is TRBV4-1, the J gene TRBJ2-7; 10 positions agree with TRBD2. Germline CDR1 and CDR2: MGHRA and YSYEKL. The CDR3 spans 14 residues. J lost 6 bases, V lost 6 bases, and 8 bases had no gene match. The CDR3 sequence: CASRQTLAGAEQYF. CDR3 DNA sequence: TGCGCCAGCAGGCAAACTCTAGCGGGAGCCGAGCAGTACTTC.

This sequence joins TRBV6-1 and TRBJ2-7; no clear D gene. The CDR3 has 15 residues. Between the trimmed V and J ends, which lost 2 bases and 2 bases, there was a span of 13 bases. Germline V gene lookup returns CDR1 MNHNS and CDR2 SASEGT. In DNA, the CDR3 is TGTGCCAGCAGTGAATTGGTAGACGGAGCCTACGAGCAGTACTTC. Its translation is CASSELVDGAYEQYF.

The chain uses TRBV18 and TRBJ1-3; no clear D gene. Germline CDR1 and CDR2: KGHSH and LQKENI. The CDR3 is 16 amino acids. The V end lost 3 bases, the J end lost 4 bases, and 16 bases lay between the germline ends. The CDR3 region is CASSPQDWTTGNTIYF. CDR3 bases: TGTGCCAGCTCACCTCAGGACTGGACTACCGGAAACACCATATATTTT. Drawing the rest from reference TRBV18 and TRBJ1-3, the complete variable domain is NAGVMQNPRHLVRRRGQEARLRCSPMKGHSHVYWYRQLPEEGLKFMVYLQKENIIDESGMPKERFSAEFPKEGPSILRIQQVVRGDSAAYFCASSPQDWTTGNTIYFGEGSWLTVV.

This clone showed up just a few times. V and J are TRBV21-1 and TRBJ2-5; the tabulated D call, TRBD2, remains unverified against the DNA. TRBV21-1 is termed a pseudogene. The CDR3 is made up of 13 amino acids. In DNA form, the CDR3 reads TGTGCCAGCCGGACCGGAGGAGGAGAGACCCAGTACTTC. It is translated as CASRTGGGETQYF.

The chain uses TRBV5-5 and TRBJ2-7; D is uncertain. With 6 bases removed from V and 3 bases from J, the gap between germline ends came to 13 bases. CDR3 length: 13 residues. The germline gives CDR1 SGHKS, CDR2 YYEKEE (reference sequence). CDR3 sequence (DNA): TGTGCCAGCACACCTGTACCAGACTACGAGCAGTACTTC. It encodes CASTPVPDYEQYF.

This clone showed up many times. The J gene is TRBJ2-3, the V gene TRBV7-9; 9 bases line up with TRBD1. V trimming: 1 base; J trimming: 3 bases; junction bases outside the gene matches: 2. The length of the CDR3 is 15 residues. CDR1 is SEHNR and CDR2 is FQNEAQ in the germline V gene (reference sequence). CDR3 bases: TGTGCCAGCAGCTTAGGACAGGGGGATACAGATACGCAGTATTTT. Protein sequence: CASSLGQGDTDTQYF. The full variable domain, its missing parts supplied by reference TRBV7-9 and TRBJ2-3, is DTGVSQNPRHKITKRGQNVTFRCDPISEHNRLYWYRQTLGQGPEFLTYFQNEAQLEKSRLLSDRFSAERPKGSFSTLEIQRTEQGDSAMYLCASSLGQGDTDTQYFGPGTRLTVL.

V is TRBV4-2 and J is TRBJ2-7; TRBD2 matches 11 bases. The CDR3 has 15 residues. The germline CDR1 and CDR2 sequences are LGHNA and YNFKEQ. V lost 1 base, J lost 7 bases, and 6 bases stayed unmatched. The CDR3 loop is CASSQALAGGREQYF. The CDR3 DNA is TGTGCCAGCAGCCAAGCTCTAGCGGGAGGACGGGAGCAGTACTTC.

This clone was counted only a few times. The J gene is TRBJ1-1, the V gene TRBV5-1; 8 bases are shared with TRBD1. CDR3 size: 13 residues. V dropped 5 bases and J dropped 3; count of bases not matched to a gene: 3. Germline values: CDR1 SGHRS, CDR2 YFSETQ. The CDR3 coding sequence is TGCGCCAGCAGTCCGGGACAGGACACTGAAGCTTTCTTT. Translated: CASSPGQDTEAFF.

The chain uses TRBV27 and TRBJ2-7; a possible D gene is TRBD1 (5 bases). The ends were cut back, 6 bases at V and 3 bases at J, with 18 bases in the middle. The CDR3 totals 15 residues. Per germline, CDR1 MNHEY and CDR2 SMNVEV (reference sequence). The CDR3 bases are TGTGCCAGCAGCCAGGAAAGGGGAAGGGGCTACGAGCAGTACTTC. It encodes CASSQERGRGYEQYF.

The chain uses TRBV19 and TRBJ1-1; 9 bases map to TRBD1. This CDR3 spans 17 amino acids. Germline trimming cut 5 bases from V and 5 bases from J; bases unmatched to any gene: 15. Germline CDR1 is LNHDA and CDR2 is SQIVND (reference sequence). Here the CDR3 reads CASSGLRDRDGGTEAFF. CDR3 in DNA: TGTGCCAGTAGTGGACTGCGGGACAGGGACGGGGGAACTGAAGCTTTCTTT.

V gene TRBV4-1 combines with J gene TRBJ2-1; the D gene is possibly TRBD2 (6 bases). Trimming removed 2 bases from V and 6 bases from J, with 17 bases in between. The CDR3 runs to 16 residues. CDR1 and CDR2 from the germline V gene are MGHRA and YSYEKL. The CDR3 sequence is CASSQPSKGGSNEQFF. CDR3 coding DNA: TGCGCCAGCAGCCAACCTTCGAAGGGAGGTAGCAATGAGCAGTTCTTC.